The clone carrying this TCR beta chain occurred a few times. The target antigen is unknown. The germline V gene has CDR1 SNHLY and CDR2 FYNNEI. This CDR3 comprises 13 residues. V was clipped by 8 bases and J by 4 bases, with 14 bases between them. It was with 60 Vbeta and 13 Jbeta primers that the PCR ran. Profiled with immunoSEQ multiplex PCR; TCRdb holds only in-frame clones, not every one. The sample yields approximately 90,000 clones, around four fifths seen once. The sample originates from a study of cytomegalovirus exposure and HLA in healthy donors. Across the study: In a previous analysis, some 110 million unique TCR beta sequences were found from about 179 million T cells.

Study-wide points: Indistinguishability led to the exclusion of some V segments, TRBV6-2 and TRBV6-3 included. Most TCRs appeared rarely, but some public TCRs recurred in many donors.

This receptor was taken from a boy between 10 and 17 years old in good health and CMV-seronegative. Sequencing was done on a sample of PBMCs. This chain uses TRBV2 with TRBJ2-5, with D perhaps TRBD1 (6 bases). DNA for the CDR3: TGTGCCAGCGAGGCAACAGGGACAGAGACCCAGTACTTC. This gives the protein CASEATGTETQYF.